These T cell receptor beta chains were read from a single sample in a study of shared clonotypes between healthy human individuals. The table came from immunoSEQ multiplex PCR; TCRdb's copy has only in-frame clones and leaves some out. The table has some 1.1 million clones, 70% to 85% seen once. The source material was memory CD4+ T cells from PBMCs. These receptors were taken from a man between 18 and 29 years old in good health. Some clones in this sample may be carry-over from other donors' samples. CDR3s include the opening cysteine and the closing phenylalanine or tryptophan. A D gene is named only where the DNA matches it firmly. Clone size is stated in some rows and not others, as once, few, many or a class when expanded.

d_call	v_call	j_call	clone_size	cdr3_nt	cdr3_aa
TRBD1	TRBV6-6	TRBJ1-1	NA	TGTGCCAGCAGGATGAGGACAGGAGGGATGGGCACTGAAGCTTTCTTT	CASRMRTGGMGTEAFF
TRBD1	TRBV5-5	TRBJ1-2	NA	TGTGCCAGCAGCCTAGAAGGGACAGGGGATGGCTACACCTTC	CASSLEGTGDGYTF
NA	TRBV18	TRBJ1-3	once	TGTGCCAGCTCACCGAGTGGTATCACCTCTGGAAACACCATATATTTT	CASSPSGITSGNTIYF
NA	TRBV6-5	TRBJ2-7	NA	TGTGCCAGCAGTTACGGGGGATCCGAGCAGTACTTC	CASSYGGSEQYF
NA	TRBV18	TRBJ1-2	NA	TGTGCAGGCTCTACAGGGTTGACTACCTATGGCTACACCTTC	CAGSTGLTTYGYTF
TRBD2	TRBV28	TRBJ2-5	once	TGTGCCAGCAGTTGGGGAGGGCAAGAGACCCAGTACTTC	CASSWGGQETQYF
NA	TRBV5-4	TRBJ1-3	NA	TGTGCCAGCAGCTTGGTATCCAGCTCTGGAAACACCATATATTTT	CASSLVSSSGNTIYF
NA	TRBV9	TRBJ2-3	NA	TGTGCCAGCAGCGTAGGGAGAGCGCCCAACACAGATACGCAGTATTTT	CASSVGRAPNTDTQYF
NA	TRBV14	TRBJ2-5	NA	TGTGCCAGCAGTGGATTGAAGGGGGTGAACCAAGAGACCCAGTACTTC	CASSGLKGVNQETQYF
NA	TRBV7-3	TRBJ1-1	few	TGTGCCAGCAGCTCGGGGGAGGGCCAGAACACTGAAGCTTTCTTT	CASSSGEGQNTEAFF
TRBD2	TRBV4-1	TRBJ2-1	NA	TGCGCCAGCAGCCAGGGGTCGACTAGCGGGACCTACAATGAGCAGTTCTTC	CASSQGSTSGTYNEQFF
NA	TRBV28	TRBJ2-7	NA	TGTGCCAGCCACACGCTAGCGAGCGAGCAGTACTTC	CASHTLASEQYF
NA	TRBV27	TRBJ2-7	NA	TGTGCCAGCAGGCCGATGAGGGGCAGGTACGAGCAGTACTTC	CASRPMRGRYEQYF
TRBD2	TRBV7-6	TRBJ2-1	few	TGTGCCAGCAGCCCCCGCCGGACTAGCGTAGTTCGTGAGCAGTTCTTC	CASSPRRTSVVREQFF
TRBD1	TRBV7-8	TRBJ1-2	NA	TGTGCCAGCAGCTTATTGGGACAGGTTGAACTATATGGCTACACCTTC	CASSLLGQVELYGYTF
NA	TRBV9	TRBJ1-2	NA	TGTGCCAGCACCCGCGACGGACACCTTAACTATGGCTACACCTTC	CASTRDGHLNYGYTF
NA	TRBV18	TRBJ2-7	NA	TGTGCCAGCTCGATACAGCAGGGGCCATCCTACGAGCAGTACTTC	CASSIQQGPSYEQYF
NA	TRBV5-1	TRBJ1-1	few	TGCGCCAGCAGCTCACAACCGCTCGAACACACTGAAGCTTTCTTT	CASSSQPLEHTEAFF
NA	TRBV5-8	TRBJ1-1	NA	TGTGCCAGCAGCAGAGTTCAGTTTGAAGCTTTCTTT	CASSRVQFEAFF
NA	TRBV28	TRBJ2-2	NA	TGTGCCAGCACATGGGGTTTCGGGGAGCTGTTTTTT	CASTWGFGELFF
NA	TRBV15	TRBJ1-4	few	TGTGCCACCAGCAGTCCGGGGGCCTTTAATGAAAAACTGTTTTTT	CATSSPGAFNEKLFF
NA	TRBV6-6	TRBJ1-1	few	TGTGCCAGCAGTTACTCCCTCCTACTAGGGACTGAAGCTTTCTTT	CASSYSLLLGTEAFF